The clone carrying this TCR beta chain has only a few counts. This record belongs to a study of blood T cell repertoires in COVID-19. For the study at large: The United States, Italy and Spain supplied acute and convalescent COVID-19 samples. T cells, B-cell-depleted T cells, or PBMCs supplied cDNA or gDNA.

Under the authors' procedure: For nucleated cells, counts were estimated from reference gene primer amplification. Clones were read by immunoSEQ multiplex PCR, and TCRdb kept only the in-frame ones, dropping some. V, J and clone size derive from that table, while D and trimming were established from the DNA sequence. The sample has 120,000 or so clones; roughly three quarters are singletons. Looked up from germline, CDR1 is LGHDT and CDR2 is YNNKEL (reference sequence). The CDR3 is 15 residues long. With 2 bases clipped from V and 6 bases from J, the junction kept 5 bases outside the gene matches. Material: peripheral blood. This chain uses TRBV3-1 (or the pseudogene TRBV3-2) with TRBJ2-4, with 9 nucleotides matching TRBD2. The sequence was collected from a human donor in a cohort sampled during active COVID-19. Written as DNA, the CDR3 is TGTGCCAGCAGCCAAAAGGGGACTAGCCTAAACATTCAGTACTTC. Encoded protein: CASSQKGTSLNIQYF.